This T cell receptor beta chain comes out of a study of blood T cell repertoires in COVID-19. Libraries were prepared by immunoSEQ multiplex PCR; TCRdb keeps only in-frame clonotypes and omits some of them. The table includes some 91,000 clones, approximately 76% detected once. V was trimmed by 1 base and J by 9 bases, leaving 9 bases between them. The CDR3 contains 12 residues. The V gene's germline CDR1 is MNHNS and CDR2 SASEGT. This clone appeared a single time. The clonotype was recovered from an older man with acute or convalescent COVID-19. This rearrangement joins TRBV6-1 to TRBJ1-1, with D possibly being TRBD1 (6 bases). Sequenced material: peripheral blood. The chain's CDR3 is CASSEGQGKAFF. Written as DNA, the CDR3 is TGTGCCAGCAGTGAAGGTCAGGGGAAAGCTTTCTTT.